One sample yielded the 10 T cell receptor beta chains listed below, sequenced in a study of coeliac disease. Produced via immunoSEQ multiplex PCR; TCRdb's table is partial and in-frame only. The sample carries 5,400 or so clones, approximately 54% recorded once. Material for sequencing was intraepithelial lymphocytes from the gut. These receptors all stem from a woman in her thirties with active celiac disease.

The chain carries TRBV2 and TRBJ1-4; 8 bases are a match to TRBD1. J gave up 7 bases and V 6 bases, and 7 bases lay outside the gene matches. The V gene's germline CDR1 is SNHLY and CDR2 FYNNEI. This CDR3 region has 14 residues. CDR3: CASRDRVGVEKLFF. DNA of the CDR3: TGTGCCAGCAGGGACAGGGTTGGGGTTGAAAAACTGTTTTTT.

This clone was counted a few times. This sequence joins TRBV6-1 and TRBJ1-1; a weak D match, TRBD1 (6 bases). Between the trimmed V and J ends, which lost 8 bases and 6 bases, there was a span of 10 bases. CDR1 and CDR2 (germline): MNHNS, SASEGT. This CDR3 contains 11 residues. For the CDR3, the DNA is TGTGCCAGCTGGGCAGGGGCTGAAGCTTTCTTT. Encoded protein: CASWAGAEAFF.

This clone appeared a few times. The junction departs from the called germline gene at one end, perhaps through a read error. The V gene is TRBV4-1, the J gene TRBJ2-2; D gene unclear. In germline, CDR1 is MGHRA, CDR2 YSYEKL. This CDR3 contains 13 residues. In DNA, the CDR3 is TGTGCCAGCAGCAGCTCGGACACCGGGGAGCTGTTTTTT. Translating it yields CASSSSDTGELFF.

The rearrangement links TRBV9 to TRBJ1-2; D might be TRBD1 (6 bases). V was cut by 1 base and J by 4 bases, with 11 bases left in between. There are 14 residues in the CDR3. Looked up from germline, CDR1 is SGDLS and CDR2 is YYNGEE. The chain's CDR3 is CASSVNQGRYGYTF. The CDR3 DNA sequence: TGTGCCAGCAGCGTAAATCAGGGGCGCTATGGCTACACCTTC.

This clone has only one observation. The chain carries TRBV21-1 and TRBJ1-1. TRBV21-1 is given as a pseudogene. This CDR3 is 17 amino acids long. The chain's CDR3 is CASRASIATQIRTEAFF. The DNA for the CDR3 is TGTGCCAGCAGGGCAAGCATAGCTACACAAATTCGCACTGAAGCTTTCTTT.

The V gene is TRBV7-6, the J gene TRBJ2-7, with 8 bases identical to TRBD1. V lost 4 bases to trimming and J lost 3 bases; unmatched junction nucleotides: 5. This CDR3 spans 14 amino acids. Per germline, CDR1 SGHVS and CDR2 FNYEAQ. The CDR3, as DNA: TGTGCCAGCAGCTCTTCCGGGACAGGCTACGAGCAGTACTTC. Encoded protein: CASSSSGTGYEQYF.

V gene TRBV27 combines with J gene TRBJ1-1; 8 bases agree with TRBD1. This CDR3 is 14 amino acids long. From germline, CDR1 is MNHEY and CDR2 SMNVEV (reference sequence). With 3 bases clipped from V and 5 bases from J, the junction kept 5 bases outside the gene matches. The CDR3 loop reads CASSFPGGRTEAFF. The CDR3 region has the DNA TGTGCCAGCAGTTTCCCAGGGGGCAGAACTGAAGCTTTCTTT.

This clone is labeled as medium-sized. The chain has TRBV21-1 and TRBJ1-5. TRBV21-1 counts as a pseudogene. The CDR3 consists of 12 residues. The CDR3 nucleotides are TGTGCCAGCAGCAAGACTGAACAGCCCCAGCATTTT. Protein sequence: CASSKTEQPQHF.

J is TRBJ2-5 and V is TRBV15; D might be TRBD1 (8 bases). Trimming removed 3 bases from V and 7 bases from J, with 15 bases in between. The CDR3 spans 14 residues. Per the germline V gene, CDR1 is LNHNV and CDR2 is YYDKDF (reference sequence). The CDR3 loop reads CATSRLDREGTQYF. The CDR3 coding sequence is TGTGCCACCAGCAGGTTGGACAGGGAGGGGACCCAGTACTTC. Based on the CDR3 plus reference TRBV15 and TRBJ2-5, the full variable domain is DAMVIQNPRYQVTQFGKPVTLSCSQTLNHNVMYWYQQKSSQAPKLLFHYYDKDFNNEADTPDNFQSRRPNTSFCFLDIRSPGLGDTAMYLCATSRLDREGTQYFGPGTRLLVL.

This clone was counted a single time. The rearrangement joins TRBV5-1 to TRBJ2-1; D is unclear. CDR1 and CDR2 (germline): SGHRS, YFSETQ. The V end was cut by 5 bases, the J end by 2 bases, with 14 bases between. CDR3 size: 15 residues. In DNA, the CDR3 is TGCGCCAGCAGTGTTCTCCCCGAGGCCTACAATGAGCAGTTCTTC. Translated: CASSVLPEAYNEQFF. Full variable domain (remainder filled in from reference TRBV5-1 and TRBJ2-1): KAGVTQTPRYLIKTRGQQVTLSCSPISGHRSVSWYQQTPGQGLQFLFEYFSETQRNKGNFPGRFSGRQFSNSRSEMNVSTLELGDSALYLCASSVLPEAYNEQFFGPGTRLTVL.